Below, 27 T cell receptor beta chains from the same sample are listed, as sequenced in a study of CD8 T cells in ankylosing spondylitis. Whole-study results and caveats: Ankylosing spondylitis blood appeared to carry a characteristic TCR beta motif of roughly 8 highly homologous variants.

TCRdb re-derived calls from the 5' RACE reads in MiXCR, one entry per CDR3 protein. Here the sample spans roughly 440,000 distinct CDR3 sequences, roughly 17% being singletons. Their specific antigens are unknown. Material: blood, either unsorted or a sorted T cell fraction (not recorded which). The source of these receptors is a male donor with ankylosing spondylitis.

Here the CDR3 DNA reads TGTGCCAGCAGCTTAGACACGGGCCGGACCGGGGAGCTGTTTTTT. Its translation: CASSLDTGRTGELFF. The genes are TRBV7-3 and TRBJ2-2, with D hard to call. This CDR3 is built from 15 residues. The germline gives CDR1 SGHTA, CDR2 FQGTGA. The V gene lost 2 bases and the J gene lost 5 bases, with 12 bases spanning the gap.

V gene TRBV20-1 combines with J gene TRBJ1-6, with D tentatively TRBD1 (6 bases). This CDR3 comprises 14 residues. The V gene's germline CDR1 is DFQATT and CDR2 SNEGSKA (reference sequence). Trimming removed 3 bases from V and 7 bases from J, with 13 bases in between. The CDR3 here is CSARGGTQNSPLHF. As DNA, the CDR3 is TGCAGTGCTAGGGGAGGGACACAAAATTCACCCCTCCACTTT.

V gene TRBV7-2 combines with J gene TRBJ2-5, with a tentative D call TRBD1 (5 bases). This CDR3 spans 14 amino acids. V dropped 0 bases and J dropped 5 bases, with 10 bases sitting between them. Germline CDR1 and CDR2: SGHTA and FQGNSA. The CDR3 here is CASSLARGLETQYF. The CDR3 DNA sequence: TGTGCCAGCAGCTTAGCTAGGGGTCTTGAGACCCAGTACTTC.

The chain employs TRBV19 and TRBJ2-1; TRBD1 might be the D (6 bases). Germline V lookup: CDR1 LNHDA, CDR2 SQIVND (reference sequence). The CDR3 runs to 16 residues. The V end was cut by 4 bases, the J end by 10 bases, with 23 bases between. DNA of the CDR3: TGTGCCAGTAGTACCCTCCGGACAGCCACCACGAGAGAGCAGTTCTTC. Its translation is CASSTLRTATTREQFF.

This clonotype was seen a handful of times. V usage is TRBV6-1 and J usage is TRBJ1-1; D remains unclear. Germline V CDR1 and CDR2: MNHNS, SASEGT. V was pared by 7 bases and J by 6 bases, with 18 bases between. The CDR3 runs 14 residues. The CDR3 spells CASTPLGGLAEAFF. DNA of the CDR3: TGTGCCAGCACCCCACTCGGCGGGTTAGCTGAAGCTTTCTTT.

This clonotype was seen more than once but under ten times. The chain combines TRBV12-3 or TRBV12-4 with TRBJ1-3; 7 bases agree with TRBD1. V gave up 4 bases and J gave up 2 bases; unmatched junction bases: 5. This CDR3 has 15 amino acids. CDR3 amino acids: CASSSTQGAGNTIYF. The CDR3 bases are TGTGCCAGCAGTTCAACCCAGGGGGCTGGAAACACCATATATTTT.

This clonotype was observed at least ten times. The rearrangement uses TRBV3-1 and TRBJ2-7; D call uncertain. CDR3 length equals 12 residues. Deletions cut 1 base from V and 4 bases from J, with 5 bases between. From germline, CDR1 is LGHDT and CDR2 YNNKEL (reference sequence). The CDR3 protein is CASSQVFYEQYF. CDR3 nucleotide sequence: TGTGCCAGCAGCCAAGTCTTTTACGAGCAGTACTTC.

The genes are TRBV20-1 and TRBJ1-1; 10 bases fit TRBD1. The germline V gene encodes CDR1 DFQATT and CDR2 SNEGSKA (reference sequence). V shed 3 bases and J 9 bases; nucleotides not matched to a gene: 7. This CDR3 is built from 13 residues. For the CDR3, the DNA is TGCAGTGCTAGGAGTGGGACAGGGGATAAAGCTTTCTTT. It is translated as CSARSGTGDKAFF.

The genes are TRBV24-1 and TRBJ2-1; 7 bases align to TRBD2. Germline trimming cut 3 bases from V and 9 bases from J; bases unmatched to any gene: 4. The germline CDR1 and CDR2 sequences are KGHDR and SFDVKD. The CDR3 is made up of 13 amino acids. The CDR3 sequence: CATSDPSSGEQFF. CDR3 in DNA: TGTGCCACCAGTGATCCATCTAGCGGTGAGCAGTTCTTC.

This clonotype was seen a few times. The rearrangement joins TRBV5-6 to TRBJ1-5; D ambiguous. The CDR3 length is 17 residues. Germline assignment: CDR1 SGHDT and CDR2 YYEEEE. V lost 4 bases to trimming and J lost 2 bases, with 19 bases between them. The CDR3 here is CASSIGPSNSGNQPQHF. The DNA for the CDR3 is TGTGCCAGCAGCATCGGGCCCTCCAATAGCGGCAATCAGCCCCAGCATTTT.

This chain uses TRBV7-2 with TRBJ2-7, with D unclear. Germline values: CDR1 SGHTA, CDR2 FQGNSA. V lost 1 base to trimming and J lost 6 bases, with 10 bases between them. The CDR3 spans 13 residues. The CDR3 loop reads CASSLERFSEQYF. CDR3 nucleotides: TGTGCCAGCAGCTTAGAACGGTTCTCCGAGCAGTACTTC. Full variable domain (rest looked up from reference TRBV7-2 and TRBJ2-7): GAGVSQSPSNKVTEKGKDVELRCDPISGHTALYWYRQSLGQGLEFLIYFQGNSAPDKSGLPSDRFSAERTGGSVSTLTIQRTQQEDSAVYLCASSLERFSEQYFGPGTRLTVT.

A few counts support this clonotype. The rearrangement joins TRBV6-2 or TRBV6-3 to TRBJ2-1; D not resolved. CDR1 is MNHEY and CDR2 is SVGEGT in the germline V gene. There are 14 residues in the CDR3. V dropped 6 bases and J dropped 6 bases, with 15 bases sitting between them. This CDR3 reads CASSHPGEGNEQFF. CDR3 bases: TGTGCCAGCAGCCACCCCGGAGAAGGCAATGAGCAGTTCTTC.

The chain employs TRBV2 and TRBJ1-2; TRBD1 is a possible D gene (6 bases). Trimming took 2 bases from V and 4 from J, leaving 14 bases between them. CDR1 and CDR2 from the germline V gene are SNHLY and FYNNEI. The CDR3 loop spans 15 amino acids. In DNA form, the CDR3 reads TGTGCCAGCAGTGAACAAGCAGGGGTGATCTATGGCTACACCTTC. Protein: CASSEQAGVIYGYTF.

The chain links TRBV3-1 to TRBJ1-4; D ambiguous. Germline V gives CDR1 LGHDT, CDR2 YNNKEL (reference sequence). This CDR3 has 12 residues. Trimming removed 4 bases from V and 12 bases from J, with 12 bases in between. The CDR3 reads CASSRTQNELFF. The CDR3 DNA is TGTGCCAGCAGCCGGACGCAGAATGAACTGTTTTTT.

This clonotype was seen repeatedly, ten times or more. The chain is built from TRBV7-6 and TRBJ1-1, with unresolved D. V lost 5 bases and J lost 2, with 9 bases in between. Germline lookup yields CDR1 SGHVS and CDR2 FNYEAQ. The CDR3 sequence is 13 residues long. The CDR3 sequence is CASSPTFNTEAFF. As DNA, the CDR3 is TGTGCCAGCAGCCCAACTTTTAACACTGAAGCTTTCTTT.

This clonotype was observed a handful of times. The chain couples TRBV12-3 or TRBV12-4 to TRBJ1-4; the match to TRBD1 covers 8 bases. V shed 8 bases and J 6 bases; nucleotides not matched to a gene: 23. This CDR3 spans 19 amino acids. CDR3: CASWGTGTRATQGYEKLFF. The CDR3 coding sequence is TGTGCCAGCTGGGGGACAGGCACCCGCGCTACTCAAGGATATGAAAAACTGTTTTTT.

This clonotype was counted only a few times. The chain's CDR3 is CASSAAGGYSYNEQFF. The DNA of the CDR3 is TGTGCCAGCAGCGCGGCGGGGGGGTACTCCTACAATGAGCAGTTCTTC. This sequence joins TRBV13 and TRBJ2-1; 9 bases map to TRBD2. The CDR3 runs 16 residues. With V trimmed by 5 bases and J by 0 bases, 5 bases remained unmatched. The germline CDR1 and CDR2 sequences are PRHDT and FYEKMQ (reference sequence).

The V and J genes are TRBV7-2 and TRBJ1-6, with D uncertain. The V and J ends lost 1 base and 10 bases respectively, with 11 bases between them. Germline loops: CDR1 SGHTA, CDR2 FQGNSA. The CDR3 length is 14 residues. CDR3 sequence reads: CASSLDAGESPLHF. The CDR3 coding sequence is TGTGCCAGCAGCTTAGACGCGGGAGAATCACCCCTCCACTTT. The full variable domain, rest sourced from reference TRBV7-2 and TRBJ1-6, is GAGVSQSPSNKVTEKGKDVELRCDPISGHTALYWYRQSLGQGLEFLIYFQGNSAPDKSGLPSDRFSAERTGGSVSTLTIQRTQQEDSAVYLCASSLDAGESPLHFGNGTRLTVT.

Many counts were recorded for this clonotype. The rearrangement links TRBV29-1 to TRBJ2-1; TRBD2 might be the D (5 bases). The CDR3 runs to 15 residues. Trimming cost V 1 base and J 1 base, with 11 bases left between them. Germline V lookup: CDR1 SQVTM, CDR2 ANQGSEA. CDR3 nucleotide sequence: TGCAGCGTTGAAGGGGTTCAGCGGTCCTACAATGAGCAGTTCTTC. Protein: CSVEGVQRSYNEQFF.

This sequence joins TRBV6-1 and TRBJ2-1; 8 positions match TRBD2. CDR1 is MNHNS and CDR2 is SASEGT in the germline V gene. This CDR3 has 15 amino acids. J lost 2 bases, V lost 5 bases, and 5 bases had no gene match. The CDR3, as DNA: TGTGCCAGCAGTACCCAACTAGCGGCCTACAATGAGCAGTTCTTC. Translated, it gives CASSTQLAAYNEQFF.

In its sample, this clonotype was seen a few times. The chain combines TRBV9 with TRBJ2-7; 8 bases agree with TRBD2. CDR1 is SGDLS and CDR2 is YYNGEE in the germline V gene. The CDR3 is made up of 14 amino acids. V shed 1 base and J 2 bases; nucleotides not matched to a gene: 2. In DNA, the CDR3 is TGTGCCAGCAGCGTACAAGCGGGGGCCTACGAGCAGTACTTC. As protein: CASSVQAGAYEQYF.

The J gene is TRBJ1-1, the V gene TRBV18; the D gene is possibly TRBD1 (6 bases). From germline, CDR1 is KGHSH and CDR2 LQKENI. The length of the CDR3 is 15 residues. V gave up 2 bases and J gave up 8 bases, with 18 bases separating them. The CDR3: CASSPGAPGQTEAFF. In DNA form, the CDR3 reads TGTGCCAGCTCACCAGGGGCCCCCGGACAGACAGAAGCTTTCTTT.

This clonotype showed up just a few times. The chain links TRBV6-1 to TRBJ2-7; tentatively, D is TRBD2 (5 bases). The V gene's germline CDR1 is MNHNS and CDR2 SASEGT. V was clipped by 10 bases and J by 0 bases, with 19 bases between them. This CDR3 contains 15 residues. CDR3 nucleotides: TGTGCCACCCGGACTGCGGGCCTTAGCTCCTACGAGCAGTACTTC. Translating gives CATRTAGLSSYEQYF.

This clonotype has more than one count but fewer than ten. CDR3: CASSPRAGTSGSNEQFF. The CDR3 DNA follows: TGCGCCAGCAGCCCCCGAGCCGGGACTAGCGGGAGCAATGAGCAGTTCTTC. V usage is TRBV5-1 and J usage is TRBJ2-1; 14 nucleotides line up with TRBD2. The CDR3 spans 17 residues. The J segment lost 6 bases and the V segment lost 4 bases, leaving 9 bases of the junction unmatched. The germline CDR1 and CDR2 sequences are SGHRS and YFSETQ. Full variable domain (rest looked up from reference TRBV5-1 and TRBJ2-1): KAGVTQTPRYLIKTRGQQVTLSCSPISGHRSVSWYQQTPGQGLQFLFEYFSETQRNKGNFPGRFSGRQFSNSRSEMNVSTLELGDSALYLCASSPRAGTSGSNEQFFGPGTRLTVL.

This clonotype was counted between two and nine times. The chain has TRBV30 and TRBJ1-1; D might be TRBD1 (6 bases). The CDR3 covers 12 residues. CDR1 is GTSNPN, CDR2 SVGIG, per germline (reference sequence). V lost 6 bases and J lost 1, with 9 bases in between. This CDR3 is CACKTGNTEAFF. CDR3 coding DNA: TGTGCCTGTAAGACAGGGAACACTGAAGCTTTCTTT.

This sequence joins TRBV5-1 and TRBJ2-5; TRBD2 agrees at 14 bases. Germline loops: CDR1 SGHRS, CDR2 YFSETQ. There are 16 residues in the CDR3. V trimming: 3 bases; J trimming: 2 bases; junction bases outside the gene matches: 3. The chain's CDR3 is CASSSTSGGGQETQYF. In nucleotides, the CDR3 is TGCGCCAGCAGCTCGACTAGCGGGGGGGGTCAAGAGACCCAGTACTTC.

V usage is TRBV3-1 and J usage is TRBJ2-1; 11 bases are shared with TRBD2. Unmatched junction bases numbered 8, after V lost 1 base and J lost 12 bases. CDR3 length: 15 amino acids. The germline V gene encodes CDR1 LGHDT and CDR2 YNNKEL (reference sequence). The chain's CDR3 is CASSQGGTSGRRQFF. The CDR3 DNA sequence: TGTGCCAGCAGCCAAGGAGGTACTAGCGGGAGAAGGCAGTTCTTC.